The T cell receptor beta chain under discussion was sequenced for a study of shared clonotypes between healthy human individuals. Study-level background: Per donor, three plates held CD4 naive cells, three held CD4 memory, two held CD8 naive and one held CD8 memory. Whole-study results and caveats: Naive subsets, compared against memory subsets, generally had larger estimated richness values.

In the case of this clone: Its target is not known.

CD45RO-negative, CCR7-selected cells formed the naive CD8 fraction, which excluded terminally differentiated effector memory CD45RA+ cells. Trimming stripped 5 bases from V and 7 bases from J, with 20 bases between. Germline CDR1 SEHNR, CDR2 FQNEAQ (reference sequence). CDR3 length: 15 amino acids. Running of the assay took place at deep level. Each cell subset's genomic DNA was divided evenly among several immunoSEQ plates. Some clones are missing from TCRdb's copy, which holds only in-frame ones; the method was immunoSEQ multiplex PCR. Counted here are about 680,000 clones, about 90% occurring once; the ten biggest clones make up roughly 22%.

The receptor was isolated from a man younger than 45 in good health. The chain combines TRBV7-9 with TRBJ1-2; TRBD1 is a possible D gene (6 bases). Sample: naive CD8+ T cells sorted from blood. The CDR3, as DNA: TGTGCCAGCAGCCCGAGTGTAACAGGGAAAGGTGGCTACACCTTC. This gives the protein CASSPSVTGKGGYTF.